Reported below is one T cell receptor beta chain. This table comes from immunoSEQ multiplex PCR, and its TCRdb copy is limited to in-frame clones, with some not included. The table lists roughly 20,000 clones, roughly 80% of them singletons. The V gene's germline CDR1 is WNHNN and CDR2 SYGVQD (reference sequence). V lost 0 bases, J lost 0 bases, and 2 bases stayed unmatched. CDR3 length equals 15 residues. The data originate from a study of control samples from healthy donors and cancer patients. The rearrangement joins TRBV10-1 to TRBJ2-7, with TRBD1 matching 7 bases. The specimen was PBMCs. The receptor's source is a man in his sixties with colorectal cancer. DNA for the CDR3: TGCGCCAGCAGTGAGTCCTGGACAGGCTCCTACGAGCAGTACTTC. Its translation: CASSESWTGSYEQYF.